The sequence of this T cell receptor (beta chain) was determined in a study of blood T cell repertoires in COVID-19. In the study overall: From the United States, Italy and Spain came samples of acute and convalescent COVID-19.

The CDR3 covers 17 residues. Trimming left V 4 bases short and J 0 bases short, with 16 bases between. The germline V gene has CDR1 SEHNR and CDR2 FQNEAQ (reference sequence). Clones were sequenced by immunoSEQ multiplex PCR, and TCRdb holds only the in-frame ones, with some missing. Of roughly 92,000 clones listed, about nine tenths were seen once; the top ten hold just over 5%. This chain connects TRBV7-9 to TRBJ2-1, with D perhaps TRBD2 (7 bases). The sequenced sample consisted of peripheral blood. The TCR originated in a man over 45 with acute or convalescent COVID-19. Written as DNA, the CDR3 is TGTGCCAGCAGCTCCCCAAAGGGGGGGGCCTCCTACAATGAGCAGTTCTTC. This gives the protein CASSSPKGGASYNEQFF.